A single count supports the clone carrying this TCR beta chain. Measured with immunoSEQ multiplex PCR; TCRdb has only the in-frame clones, and not every one. The profile shows about 60,000 clones, roughly nine tenths of them singletons. This entry is derived from a study of T cell changes during pregnancy in multiple sclerosis. Germline assignment: CDR1 SGHDT and CDR2 YYEEEE. This CDR3 spans 13 amino acids. Deletions cut 3 bases from V and 7 bases from J, with 11 bases between. Specimen: peripheral blood, collected before pregnancy. This sequence originates from a female donor with multiple sclerosis, enrolled in a pregnancy study. This sequence joins TRBV5-6 and TRBJ2-1; D perhaps matches TRBD2 (6 bases). CDR3 coding DNA: TGTGCCAGCAGCTACGCGGGGACTAATGAGCAGTTCTTC. Translated, it gives CASSYAGTNEQFF.